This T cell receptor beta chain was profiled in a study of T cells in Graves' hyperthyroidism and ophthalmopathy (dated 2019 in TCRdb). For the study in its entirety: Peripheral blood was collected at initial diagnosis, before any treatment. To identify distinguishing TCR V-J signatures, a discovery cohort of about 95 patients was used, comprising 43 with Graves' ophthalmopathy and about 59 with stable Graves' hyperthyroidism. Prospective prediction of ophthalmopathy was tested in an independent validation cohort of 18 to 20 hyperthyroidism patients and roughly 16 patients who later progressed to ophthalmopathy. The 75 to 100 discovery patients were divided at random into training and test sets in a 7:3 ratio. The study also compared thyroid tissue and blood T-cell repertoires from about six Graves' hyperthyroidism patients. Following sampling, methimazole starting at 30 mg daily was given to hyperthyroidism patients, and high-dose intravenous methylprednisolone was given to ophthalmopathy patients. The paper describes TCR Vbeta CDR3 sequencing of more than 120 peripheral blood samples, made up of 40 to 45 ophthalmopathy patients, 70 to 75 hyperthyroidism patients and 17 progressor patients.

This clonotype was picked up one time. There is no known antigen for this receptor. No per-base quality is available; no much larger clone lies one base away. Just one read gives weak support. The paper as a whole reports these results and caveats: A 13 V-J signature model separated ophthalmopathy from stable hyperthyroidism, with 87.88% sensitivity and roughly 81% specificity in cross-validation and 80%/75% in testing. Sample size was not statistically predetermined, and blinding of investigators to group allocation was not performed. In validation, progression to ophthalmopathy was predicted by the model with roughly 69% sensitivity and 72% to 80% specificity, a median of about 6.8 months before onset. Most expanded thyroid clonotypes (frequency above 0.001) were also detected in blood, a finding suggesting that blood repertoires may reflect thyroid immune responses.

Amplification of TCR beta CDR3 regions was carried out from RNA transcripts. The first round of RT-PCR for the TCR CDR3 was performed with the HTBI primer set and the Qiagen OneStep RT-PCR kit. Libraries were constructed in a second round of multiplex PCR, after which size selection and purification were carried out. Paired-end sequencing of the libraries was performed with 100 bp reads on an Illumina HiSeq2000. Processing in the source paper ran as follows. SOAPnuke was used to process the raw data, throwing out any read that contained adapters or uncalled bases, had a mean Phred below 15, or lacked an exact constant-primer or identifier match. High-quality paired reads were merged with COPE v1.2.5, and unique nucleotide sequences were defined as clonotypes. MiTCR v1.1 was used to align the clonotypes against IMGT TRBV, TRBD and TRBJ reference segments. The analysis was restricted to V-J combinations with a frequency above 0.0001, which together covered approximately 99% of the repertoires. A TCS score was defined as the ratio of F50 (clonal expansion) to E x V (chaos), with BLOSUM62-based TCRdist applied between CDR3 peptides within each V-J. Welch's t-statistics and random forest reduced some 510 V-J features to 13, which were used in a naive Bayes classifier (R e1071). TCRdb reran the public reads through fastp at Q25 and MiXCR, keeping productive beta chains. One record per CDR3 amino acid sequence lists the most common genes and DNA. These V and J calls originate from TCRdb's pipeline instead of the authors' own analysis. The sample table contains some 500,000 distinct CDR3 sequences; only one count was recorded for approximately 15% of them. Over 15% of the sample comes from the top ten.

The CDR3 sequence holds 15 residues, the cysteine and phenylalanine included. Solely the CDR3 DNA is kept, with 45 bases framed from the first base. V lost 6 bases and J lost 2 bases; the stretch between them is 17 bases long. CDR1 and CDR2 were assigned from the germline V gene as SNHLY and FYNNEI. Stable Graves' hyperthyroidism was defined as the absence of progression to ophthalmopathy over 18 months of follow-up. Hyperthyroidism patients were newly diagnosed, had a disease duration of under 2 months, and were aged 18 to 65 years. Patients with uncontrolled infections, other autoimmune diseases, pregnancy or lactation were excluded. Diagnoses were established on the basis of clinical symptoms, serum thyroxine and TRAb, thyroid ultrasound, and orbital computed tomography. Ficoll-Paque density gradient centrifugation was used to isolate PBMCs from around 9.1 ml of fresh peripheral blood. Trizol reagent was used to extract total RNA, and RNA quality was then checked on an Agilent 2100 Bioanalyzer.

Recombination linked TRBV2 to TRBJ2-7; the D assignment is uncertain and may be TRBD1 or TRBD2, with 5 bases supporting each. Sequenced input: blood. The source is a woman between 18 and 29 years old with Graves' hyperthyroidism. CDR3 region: CASSPNGALTYEQYF. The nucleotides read TGTGCCAGCAGCCCAAACGGGGCCCTAACCTACGAGCAGTACTTC.